This note documents a single T cell receptor beta chain sequence. The antigen remains undetermined. The CDR3 spans 18 residues. Germline assignment: CDR1 SGHVS and CDR2 FQNEAQ. The V gene lost 5 bases and the J gene lost 8 bases, with 25 bases spanning the gap. In the PCR, 60 Vbeta and 13 Jbeta primers were used. Generated by immunoSEQ multiplex PCR, the TCRdb table keeps only in-frame clones and is missing some. In the table there are some 100,000 clones, 76% of which are singletons. The data belong to a study of cytomegalovirus exposure and HLA in healthy donors. Study findings and constraints: Reportedly, TCR beta sequences accurately predicted HLA-A and HLA-B alleles in most subjects. Immune exposure was documented only through CMV serostatus. Another analysis was done later, and it associated 17,000 or so TCR beta sequences with HLA alleles at 0.05 false discovery rate.

What was sequenced was PBMCs. V and J are TRBV7-8 and TRBJ1-6, with a weak D call TRBD1 (5 bases). The clonotype originates from a woman between 35 and 50 years old in good health and CMV-seropositive. CDR3 coding DNA: TGTGCCAGCAGCCTCAGACCGCACCGGGACGGGGGGGATTCACCCCTCCACTTT. This translates into CASSLRPHRDGGDSPLHF.